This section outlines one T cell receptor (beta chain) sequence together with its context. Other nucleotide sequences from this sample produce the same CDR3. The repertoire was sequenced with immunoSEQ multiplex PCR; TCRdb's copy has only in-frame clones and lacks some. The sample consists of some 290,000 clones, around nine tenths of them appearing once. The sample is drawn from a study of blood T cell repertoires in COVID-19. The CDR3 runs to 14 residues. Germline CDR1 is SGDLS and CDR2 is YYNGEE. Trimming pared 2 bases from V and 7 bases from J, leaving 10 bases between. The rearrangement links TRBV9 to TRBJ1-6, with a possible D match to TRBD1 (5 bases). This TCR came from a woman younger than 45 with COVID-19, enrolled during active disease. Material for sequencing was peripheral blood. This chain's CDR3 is CASSVGPENSPLHF. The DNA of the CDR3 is TGTGCCAGCAGCGTGGGGCCAGAAAATTCACCCCTCCACTTT.